Below, 32 T cell receptor beta chains from the same sample are listed, as sequenced in a study of T cell changes during pregnancy in multiple sclerosis. TCRdb keeps only in-frame clones here, not all; method: immunoSEQ multiplex PCR. This sample has some 30,000 clones; approximately 90% occur once, and the top ten carry about 6.3%. Sequencing used CD8+ T cells from peripheral blood mononuclear cells, obtained after pregnancy. These receptors all stem from a female donor with multiple sclerosis, enrolled in a pregnancy study.

This chain links TRBV7-9 with TRBJ2-7; 7 bases align to TRBD2. Germline V gives CDR1 SEHNR, CDR2 FQNEAQ (reference sequence). This CDR3 has 15 amino acids. V was clipped by 5 bases and J by 2 bases; unmatched bases: 9. The CDR3 protein is CASSARDYVTYEQYF. As DNA, the CDR3 is TGTGCCAGCAGCGCCCGGGACTATGTAACCTACGAGCAGTACTTC. Full variable domain (remainder filled in from reference TRBV7-9 and TRBJ2-7): DTGVSQNPRHKITKRGQNVTFRCDPISEHNRLYWYRQTLGQGPEFLTYFQNEAQLEKSRLLSDRFSAERPKGSFSTLEIQRTEQGDSAMYLCASSARDYVTYEQYFGPGTRLTVT.

The chain joins TRBV4-3 to TRBJ1-4; TRBD1 aligns across 9 bases. Germline CDR1 reads LGHNA; CDR2 reads YSLEER. J lost 4 bases, V lost 5 bases, and 5 bases had no gene match. This CDR3 has 15 amino acids. CDR3 sequence: CASSSGTGLNEKLFF. The CDR3 nucleotides read TGCGCCAGCAGCTCCGGGACAGGGCTTAATGAAAAACTGTTTTTT.

This clone occurred many times. The chain carries TRBV6-4 and TRBJ2-6, with TRBD2 as a possible D gene (6 bases). CDR1 MRHNA and CDR2 SNTAGT come from the germline V gene. The CDR3 has 16 residues. V lost 3 bases to trimming and J lost 1 base, with 10 bases between them. CDR3 amino acids: CASSEEGESGANVLTF. The CDR3 coding sequence is TGTGCCAGCAGTGAGGAGGGCGAATCTGGGGCCAACGTCCTGACTTTC.

CDR3 residues: CASSQDREGLHNEQFF. CDR3 coding DNA: TGTGCCAGCAGCCAAGACCGGGAGGGCCTCCACAATGAGCAGTTCTTC. V and J are TRBV4-2 and TRBJ2-1; 8 nucleotides agree with TRBD2. The CDR3 loop spans 16 amino acids. From germline, CDR1 is LGHNA and CDR2 YNFKEQ. Trimming at V came to 0 bases and at J to 5 bases, leaving 6 bases not matched to a gene.

The V and J genes are TRBV10-3 and TRBJ1-2; D gene unclear. From germline, CDR1 is ENHRY and CDR2 SYGVKD. Trimming took off 0 bases at V and 1 base at J, with 12 bases between the two ends. The CDR3 sequence is 16 residues long. DNA for the CDR3: TGTGCCATCAGTGAGTCTGCGAGGCAGCTTAACTATGGCTACACCTTC. Its translation is CAISESARQLNYGYTF.

This chain connects TRBV5-1 to TRBJ1-3; possibly TRBD1 for D (6 bases). The CDR3 loop spans 16 amino acids. Trimming took off 0 bases at V and 2 bases at J, with 12 bases between the two ends. Germline V CDR1 and CDR2: SGHRS, YFSETQ. The CDR3 bases are TGCGCCAGCAGCTTGGGGCACAGGGATGCTGGAAACACCATATATTTT. The encoded protein is CASSLGHRDAGNTIYF.

This chain links TRBV27 with TRBJ2-7; TRBD2 matches at 12 bases. The J segment lost 7 bases and the V segment lost 6 bases, leaving 4 bases of the junction unmatched. The CDR3 totals 13 residues. Looked up from germline, CDR1 is MNHEY and CDR2 is SMNVEV (reference sequence). The CDR3, as DNA: TGTGCCAGCAGCCTGACTAGCGGGAGTGAGCAGTACTTC. Residues: CASSLTSGSEQYF.

This chain links TRBV19 with TRBJ2-1; perhaps TRBD2 as D (5 bases). The CDR3 is 17 amino acids. V was pared by 1 base and J by 5 bases, with 18 bases between. The germline gives CDR1 LNHDA, CDR2 SQIVND (reference sequence). This chain's CDR3 is CASSIVVRRQLNNEQFF. Written as DNA, the CDR3 is TGTGCCAGTAGTATAGTCGTGAGGAGGCAGCTTAACAATGAGCAGTTCTTC.

V and J are TRBV4-3 and TRBJ1-4; 12 nucleotides match TRBD1. CDR3 length: 15 residues. J gave up 10 bases and V 3 bases, and 6 bases lay outside the gene matches. Germline assignment: CDR1 LGHNA and CDR2 YSLEER. The CDR3 coding sequence is TGCGCCAGCAGCCACGGGACAGGGGGCGAGGGAAAACTGTTTTTT. This translates into CASSHGTGGEGKLFF.

The V gene is TRBV19, the J gene TRBJ2-1; 14 bases line up with TRBD2. Looked up from germline, CDR1 is LNHDA and CDR2 is SQIVND (reference sequence). The CDR3 covers 16 residues. V was pared by 5 bases and J by 4 bases, with 4 bases of the junction left unmatched. The CDR3 region has the DNA TGTGCCAGTAGTGTGACTAGCGGGAGGGGGTACAATGAGCAGTTCTTC. It specifies CASSVTSGRGYNEQFF.

This rearrangement joins TRBV29-1 to TRBJ2-1, with 11 nucleotides matching TRBD2. V dropped 6 bases and J dropped 9; count of bases not matched to a gene: 4. This CDR3 contains 12 residues. Germline lookup yields CDR1 SQVTM and CDR2 ANQGSEA. CDR3 sequence: CSVKGLAVEQFF. DNA of the CDR3: TGCAGCGTGAAGGGACTAGCGGTTGAGCAGTTCTTC.

The chain couples TRBV2 to TRBJ1-2; 7 bases agree with TRBD1. After removal of 1 base from V and 4 bases from J, the junction contained 9 bases not matched to a gene. The CDR3 totals 16 residues. The germline gives CDR1 SNHLY, CDR2 FYNNEI. The DNA of the CDR3 is TGTGCCAGCAGTGAAGGATTGGACAGGAGCGCCTATGGCTACACCTTC. Translating gives CASSEGLDRSAYGYTF.

The chain uses TRBV10-3 and TRBJ2-7; 11 bases are a match to TRBD1. Germline V CDR1 and CDR2: ENHRY, SYGVKD. The CDR3 runs 19 residues. J gave up 4 bases and V 2 bases, and 16 bases lay outside the gene matches. CDR3: CAISEPDRGRAGVSYEQYF. The CDR3 DNA reads TGTGCCATCAGTGAGCCGGACAGGGGGCGAGCGGGAGTGTCTTACGAGCAGTACTTC.

This chain's CDR3 is CASSPGTSGYNEQFF. The CDR3 region has the DNA TGTGCCAGCAGTCCCGGGACTAGCGGGTACAATGAGCAGTTCTTC. J is TRBJ2-1 and V is TRBV27; TRBD2 agrees at 12 bases. CDR3 length equals 15 residues. V shed 5 bases and J 4 bases; nucleotides not matched to a gene: 3. Germline V gene data show CDR1 as MNHEY and CDR2 as SMNVEV (reference sequence).

The chain carries TRBV4-3 and TRBJ2-1, with TRBD2 matching 9 bases. The CDR3 is 16 amino acids. Looked up from germline, CDR1 is LGHNA and CDR2 is YSLEER. V shed 0 bases and J 9 bases; nucleotides not matched to a gene: 9. The CDR3 loop reads CASSQDWRGGGGEQFF. DNA of the CDR3: TGCGCCAGCAGCCAAGATTGGCGGGGGGGCGGAGGTGAGCAGTTCTTC.

V is TRBV9 and J is TRBJ2-7; TRBD2 aligns across 14 bases. Unmatched junction bases numbered 6, after V lost 0 bases and J lost 4 bases. The CDR3 spans 17 residues. The germline V gene encodes CDR1 SGDLS and CDR2 YYNGEE. CDR3 protein: CASSVGEGLAGAYEQYF. CDR3 coding DNA: TGTGCCAGCAGCGTAGGGGAGGGACTAGCGGGAGCATACGAGCAGTACTTC.

The chain links TRBV7-3 to TRBJ2-1; D gene ambiguous. The CDR3 is 13 residues long. V was clipped by 3 bases and J by 4 bases, with 7 bases between them. Per the germline V gene, CDR1 is SGHTA and CDR2 is FQGTGA. CDR3 in amino acids: CASSFAVYNEQFF. The CDR3 DNA is TGTGCCAGCAGCTTTGCGGTATACAATGAGCAGTTCTTC.

The V and J genes are TRBV5-4 and TRBJ1-2; the D gene is possibly TRBD1 (6 bases). The V end was cut by 0 bases, the J end by 4 bases, with 10 bases between. Germline V lookup: CDR1 SGHNT, CDR2 YYREEE (reference sequence). The CDR3 covers 14 residues. Here the CDR3 reads CASSLGQAIYGYTF. The CDR3 DNA reads as TGTGCCAGCAGCTTGGGACAGGCGATCTATGGCTACACCTTC.

The genes are TRBV30 and TRBJ2-2, with 13 bases aligning to TRBD2. This CDR3 contains 21 residues. The V gene's germline CDR1 is GTSNPN and CDR2 SVGIG (reference sequence). V shed 1 base, J shed 1 base, and the junction held 15 bases outside the gene matches. CDR3 in DNA: TGTGCCTGGAGTGAGAGACTAGCGGGAGGTGAGACGCATTTGAACACCGGGGAGCTGTTTTTT. Its protein product is CAWSERLAGGETHLNTGELFF.

The V call is TRBV6-4, the J call TRBJ2-3; tentative D call: TRBD2 (5 bases). The CDR3 is 14 amino acids. CDR1 MRHNA and CDR2 SNTAGT come from the germline V gene. Trimming removed 4 bases from V and 4 bases from J, with 12 bases in between. CDR3 nucleotide sequence: TGTGCCAGCAGTGCCGCGGACGGGGCAGATACGCAGTATTTT. This sequence encodes CASSAADGADTQYF.

This clone was detected once. This chain joins TRBV5-1 and TRBJ1-2; 7 bases agree with TRBD1. Trimming at V came to 0 bases and at J to 5 bases, leaving 4 bases not matched to a gene. The CDR3 has 14 amino acids. Germline CDR1 reads SGHRS; CDR2 reads YFSETQ. CDR3 in amino acids: CASSLDRGRYGYTF. CDR3 in DNA: TGCGCCAGCAGCTTGGACAGGGGACGGTATGGCTACACCTTC.

The V and J genes are TRBV4-1 and TRBJ1-5; TRBD1 might be the D (5 bases). Per germline, CDR1 MGHRA and CDR2 YSYEKL. V lost 2 bases to trimming and J lost 4 bases, with 12 bases between them. CDR3 size: 15 residues. The CDR3 here is CASSQFDSLNQPQHF. The DNA of the CDR3 is TGCGCCAGCAGCCAATTTGACAGTTTAAATCAGCCCCAGCATTTT.

In DNA form, the CDR3 reads TGTGCCAGTAGTATGTTTGGGGGGGCTGAAGCTTTCTTT. The encoded protein is CASSMFGGAEAFF. The chain recombines TRBV19 with TRBJ1-1, with a tentative D call TRBD1 (5 bases). The CDR3 loop spans 13 amino acids. CDR1 is LNHDA, CDR2 SQIVND, per germline (reference sequence). Trimming pared 3 bases from V and 6 bases from J, leaving 11 bases between.

The rearrangement uses TRBV29-1 and TRBJ2-2, with 8 bases identical to TRBD1. The CDR3 is 16 amino acids. The germline V gene has CDR1 SQVTM and CDR2 ANQGSEA. After removal of 3 bases from V and 5 bases from J, the junction contained 11 bases not matched to a gene. The CDR3 sequence: CSVDGSQGALTGELFF. The DNA for the CDR3 is TGCAGCGTTGATGGTTCCCAGGGGGCGCTGACCGGGGAGCTGTTTTTT.

V gene TRBV2 combines with J gene TRBJ2-1, with 7 bases fitting TRBD2. The CDR3 covers 14 residues. The V and J ends lost 0 bases and 7 bases, in that order; junction bases with no gene match: 3. Germline V gives CDR1 SNHLY, CDR2 FYNNEI. The CDR3 protein is CASSEAGGGNEQFF. The CDR3 region has the DNA TGTGCCAGCAGTGAAGCGGGGGGGGGTAATGAGCAGTTCTTC.

This chain joins TRBV7-2 and TRBJ2-7, with D unresolved. V gave up 1 base and J gave up 3 bases, with 4 bases separating them. Germline V CDR1 and CDR2: SGHTA, FQGNSA. The CDR3 loop spans 12 amino acids. Here the CDR3 reads CASSLVLYEQYF. In DNA, the CDR3 is TGTGCCAGCAGCTTAGTTCTCTACGAGCAGTACTTC.

Regarding this clone: The junction departs from germline at one end; a sequencing error may be responsible. This rearrangement joins TRBV18 to TRBJ2-1; 7 nucleotides agree with TRBD1. Germline assignment: CDR1 KGHSH and CDR2 LQKENI. This CDR3 contains 15 residues. CDR3 residues: CASSSPQGSYNEQFF. The CDR3 bases are TGTGCCAGCTCATCACCACAGGGGTCTTACAATGAGCAGTTCTTC.

The chain carries TRBV18 and TRBJ2-3; possibly TRBD2 for D (6 bases). The V gene's germline CDR1 is KGHSH and CDR2 LQKENI. Trimming removed 3 bases from V and 3 bases from J, with 13 bases in between. The length of the CDR3 is 15 residues. The CDR3 here is CASSPGGSSTDTQYF. DNA of the CDR3: TGTGCCAGCTCACCCGGGGGTTCTTCGACAGATACGCAGTATTTT.

The chain has TRBV27 and TRBJ2-7; D possibly corresponds to TRBD2 (6 bases). Germline V CDR1 and CDR2: MNHEY, SMNVEV (reference sequence). The CDR3 runs 14 residues. The V and J ends lost 2 bases and 0 bases respectively, with 8 bases between them. The chain's CDR3 is CASSLGTGSYEQYF. In DNA form, the CDR3 reads TGTGCCAGCAGTTTAGGGACTGGCTCCTACGAGCAGTACTTC.

The chain uses TRBV10-3 and TRBJ2-7; TRBD2 matches at 7 bases. Germline V gene data show CDR1 as ENHRY and CDR2 as SYGVKD. This CDR3 contains 14 residues. V was pared by 0 bases and J by 4 bases, with 3 bases of the junction left unmatched. CDR3 DNA: TGTGCCATCAGTGAGTCGGGACTATCGTACGAGCAGTACTTC. It translates to CAISESGLSYEQYF.

This chain connects TRBV4-3 to TRBJ1-2; D remains ambiguous. The V gene's germline CDR1 is LGHNA and CDR2 YSLEER. V was clipped by 2 bases and J by 3 bases, with 7 bases between them. This CDR3 contains 13 residues. The CDR3, as DNA: TGCGCCAGCAGCCAACGGGGAGACTATGGCTACACCTTC. Translated, it gives CASSQRGDYGYTF.

The chain employs TRBV7-9 and TRBJ2-5; D is perhaps TRBD2 (5 bases). Germline CDR1 reads SEHNR; CDR2 reads FQNEAQ (reference sequence). CDR3 length equals 13 residues. Trimming cost V 5 bases and J 3 bases, with 10 bases left between them. CDR3 nucleotide sequence: TGTGCCAGCAGCCGATCGAGGGAAGAGACCCAGTACTTC. Amino acids: CASSRSREETQYF. The full variable domain, its missing parts supplied by reference TRBV7-9 and TRBJ2-5, is DTGVSQNPRHKITKRGQNVTFRCDPISEHNRLYWYRQTLGQGPEFLTYFQNEAQLEKSRLLSDRFSAERPKGSFSTLEIQRTEQGDSAMYLCASSRSREETQYFGPGTRLLVL.